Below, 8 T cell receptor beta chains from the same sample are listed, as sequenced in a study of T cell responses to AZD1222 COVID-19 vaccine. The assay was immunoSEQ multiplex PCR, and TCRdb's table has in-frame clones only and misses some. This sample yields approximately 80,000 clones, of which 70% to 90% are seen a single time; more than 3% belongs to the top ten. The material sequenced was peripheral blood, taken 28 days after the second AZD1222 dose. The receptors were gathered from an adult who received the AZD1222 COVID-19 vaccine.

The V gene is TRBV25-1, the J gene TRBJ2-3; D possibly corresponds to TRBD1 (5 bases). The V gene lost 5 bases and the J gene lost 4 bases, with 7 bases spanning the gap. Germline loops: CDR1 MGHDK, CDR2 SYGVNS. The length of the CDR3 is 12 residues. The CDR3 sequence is CASSMTADTQYF. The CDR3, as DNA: TGTGCCAGCAGTATGACAGCAGATACGCAGTATTTT.

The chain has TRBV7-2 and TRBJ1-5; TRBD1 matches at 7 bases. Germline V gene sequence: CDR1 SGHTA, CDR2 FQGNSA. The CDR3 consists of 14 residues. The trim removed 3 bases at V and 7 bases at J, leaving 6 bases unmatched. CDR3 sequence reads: CASSLNIQGQPQHF. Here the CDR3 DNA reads TGTGCCAGCAGCTTGAACATACAGGGGCAGCCCCAGCATTTT.

The CDR3 region has the DNA TGTGCCAGCAAGTCTACAGGGGTCCTGGAGACCCAGTACTTC. Amino acid sequence: CASKSTGVLETQYF. The V and J genes are TRBV6-5 and TRBJ2-5, with TRBD1 matching over 7 bases. In germline, CDR1 is MNHEY, CDR2 SVGAGI. The CDR3 spans 14 residues. The junction had 10 bases not matched to a gene; V was cut back by 7 bases and J by 5 bases.

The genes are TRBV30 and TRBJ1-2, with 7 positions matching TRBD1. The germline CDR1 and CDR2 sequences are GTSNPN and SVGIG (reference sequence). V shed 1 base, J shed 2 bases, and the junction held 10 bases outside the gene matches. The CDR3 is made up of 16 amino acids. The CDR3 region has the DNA TGTGCCTGGAGTGGCCAGGGGGTTGTTAAGAACTATGGCTACACCTTC. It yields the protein CAWSGQGVVKNYGYTF.

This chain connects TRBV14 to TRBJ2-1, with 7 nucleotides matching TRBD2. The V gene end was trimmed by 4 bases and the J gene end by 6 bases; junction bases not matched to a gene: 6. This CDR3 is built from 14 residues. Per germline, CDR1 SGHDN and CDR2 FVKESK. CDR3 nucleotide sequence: TGTGCCAGCAGCCTGGGGGGGTATGGCAATGAGCAGTTCTTC. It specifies CASSLGGYGNEQFF.

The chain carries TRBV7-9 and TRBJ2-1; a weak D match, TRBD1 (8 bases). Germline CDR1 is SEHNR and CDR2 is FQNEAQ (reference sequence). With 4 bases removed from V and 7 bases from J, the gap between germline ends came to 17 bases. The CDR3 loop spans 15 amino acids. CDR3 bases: TGTGCCAGCAGCTCGACAGGGGAGGGGTGGAATGAGCAGTTCTTC. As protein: CASSSTGEGWNEQFF.

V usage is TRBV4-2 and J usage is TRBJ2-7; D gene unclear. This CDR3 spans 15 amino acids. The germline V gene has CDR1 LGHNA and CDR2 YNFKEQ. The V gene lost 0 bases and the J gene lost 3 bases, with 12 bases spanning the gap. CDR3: CASSQDLGAFYEQYF. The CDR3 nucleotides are TGTGCCAGCAGCCAAGATCTCGGCGCGTTCTACGAGCAGTACTTC.

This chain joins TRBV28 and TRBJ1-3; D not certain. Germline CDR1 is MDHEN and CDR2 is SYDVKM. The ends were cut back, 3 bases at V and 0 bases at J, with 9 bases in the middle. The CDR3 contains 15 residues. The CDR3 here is CASSLRRISGNTIYF. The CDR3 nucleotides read TGTGCCAGCAGTTTGAGACGGATCTCTGGAAACACCATATATTTT.